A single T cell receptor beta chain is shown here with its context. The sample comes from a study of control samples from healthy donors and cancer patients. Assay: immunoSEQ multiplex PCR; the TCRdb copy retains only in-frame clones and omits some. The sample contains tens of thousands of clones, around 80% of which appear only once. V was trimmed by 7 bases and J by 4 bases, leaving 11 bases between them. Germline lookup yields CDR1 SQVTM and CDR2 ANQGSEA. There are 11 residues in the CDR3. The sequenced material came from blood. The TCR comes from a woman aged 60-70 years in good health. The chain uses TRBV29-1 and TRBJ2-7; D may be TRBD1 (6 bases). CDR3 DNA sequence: TGCAGCGGGGGGCAAGGGTACGAGCAGTACTTC. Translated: CSGGQGYEQYF.